Included here is one T cell receptor beta chain sequence, with context. Measured with immunoSEQ multiplex PCR; TCRdb has only the in-frame clones, and not every one. The sample has around 50,000 clones; about 90% are singletons. The data derive from a study of T cells after posttransplantation cyclophosphamide. CDR1 and CDR2 from the germline V gene are SNHLY and FYNNEI. Trimming at V came to 8 bases and at J to 4 bases, leaving 5 bases not matched to a gene. CDR3 size: 13 residues. The gene calls are TRBV2 and TRBJ2-3; TRBD1 matches 8 bases. What was sequenced was PBMCs. This sequence was found in a woman between 45 and 65 years old in good health and a related stem cell transplant donor. The CDR3: CASRKDRADTQYF. The CDR3 coding sequence is TGTGCCAGCCGAAAGGACAGGGCAGATACGCAGTATTTT. Based on the CDR3 plus reference TRBV2 and TRBJ2-3, the full variable domain is EPEVTQTPSHQVTQMGQEVILRCVPISNHLYFYWYRQILGQKVEFLVSFYNNEISEKSEIFDDQFSVERPDGSNFTLKIRSTKLEDSAMYFCASRKDRADTQYFGPGTRLTVL.